These 27 T cell receptor beta chains originate from one sample sequenced in a study of shared clonotypes between healthy human individuals. The repertoire was sequenced with immunoSEQ multiplex PCR; TCRdb's copy has only in-frame clones and lacks some. The sample gives some 1.5 million clones, 95% to 97% of which show up once; roughly 1.1% is in the top ten. The sequenced sample consisted of naive CD4+ T cells sorted from blood. Subset defined: CD45RA+ positively selected. The receptors derive from a young man in good health.

The chain links TRBV28 to TRBJ2-1, with 13 bases that match TRBD2. The CDR3 has 18 amino acids. Germline lookup yields CDR1 MDHEN and CDR2 SYDVKM. V dropped 5 bases and J dropped 5; count of bases not matched to a gene: 12. The CDR3: CASSRTSGRGRGNNEQFF. The CDR3 DNA reads as TGTGCCAGCAGTCGGACTAGCGGGAGAGGGAGGGGAAACAATGAGCAGTTCTTC. Based on the CDR3 plus reference TRBV28 and TRBJ2-1, the full variable domain is DVKVTQSSRYLVKRTGEKVFLECVQDMDHENMFWYRQDPGLGLRLIYFSYDVKMKEKGDIPEGYSVSREKKERFSLILESASTNQTSMYLCASSRTSGRGRGNNEQFFGPGTRLTVL.

This clone was counted a single time. J is TRBJ1-1 and V is TRBV9; D is possibly TRBD1 (5 bases). The germline CDR1 and CDR2 sequences are SGDLS and YYNGEE. The CDR3 spans 13 residues. With 4 bases removed from V and 5 bases from J, the gap between germline ends came to 12 bases. CDR3 loop: CASSTQVGTEAFF. The DNA for the CDR3 is TGTGCCAGCAGCACACAGGTGGGGACTGAAGCTTTCTTT.

The CDR3, as DNA: TGTGCCAGCAGCTTGCCGACTAGCGGGAGGGCCTATGAGCAGTTCTTC. As protein: CASSLPTSGRAYEQFF. This chain connects TRBV5-6 to TRBJ2-1, with 14 bases fitting TRBD2. The germline gives CDR1 SGHDT, CDR2 YYEEEE. Unmatched junction bases numbered 5, after V lost 1 base and J lost 8 bases. The CDR3 is 16 residues long.

The chain combines TRBV28 with TRBJ2-5; D not resolved. V gave up 5 bases and J gave up 2 bases, with 3 bases separating them. From germline, CDR1 is MDHEN and CDR2 SYDVKM. The CDR3 spans 11 residues. The CDR3 loop reads CASSEQETQYF. CDR3 DNA: TGTGCCAGCAGTGAACAAGAGACCCAGTACTTC.

CDR3 in DNA: TGTGCCAGCAGTTACTCGATGTTGGACACCCGCTACGAGCAGTACTTC. Translated, it gives CASSYSMLDTRYEQYF. The genes are TRBV6-5 and TRBJ2-7; a possible D gene is TRBD1 (5 bases). Trimming removed 0 bases at V and 3 bases at J, with 15 bases between. Per germline, CDR1 MNHEY and CDR2 SVGAGI. CDR3 length: 16 amino acids.

V usage is TRBV10-3 and J usage is TRBJ2-7; weak D call: TRBD2 (6 bases). This CDR3 is built from 13 residues. The germline V gene encodes CDR1 ENHRY and CDR2 SYGVKD. V was shortened by 5 bases and J by 7 bases, with 15 bases between the two germline ends. In DNA, the CDR3 is TGTGCCATCAGTAGTGGGACTCAGTGGGAGCAGTACTTC. Its translation: CAISSGTQWEQYF.

The chain links TRBV28 to TRBJ2-7; 10 nucleotides agree with TRBD2. Trimming cost V 8 bases and J 0 bases; bases outside gene matches: 4. CDR1 is MDHEN and CDR2 is SYDVKM in the germline V gene. This CDR3 has 14 amino acids. The CDR3 DNA follows: TGTGCCAGCCAAACTAGCGGGAACTCCTACGAGCAGTACTTC. This codes for CASQTSGNSYEQYF. The full variable domain, rest sourced from reference TRBV28 and TRBJ2-7, is DVKVTQSSRYLVKRTGEKVFLECVQDMDHENMFWYRQDPGLGLRLIYFSYDVKMKEKGDIPEGYSVSREKKERFSLILESASTNQTSMYLCASQTSGNSYEQYFGPGTRLTVT.

This chain uses TRBV6-5 with TRBJ2-3; the match to TRBD2 covers 7 bases. Trimming took 3 bases from V and 7 from J; bases not matched to a gene: 10. This CDR3 has 15 residues. Per germline, CDR1 MNHEY and CDR2 SVGAGI. The CDR3 spells CASSYMSWEGNTQYF. The CDR3 DNA reads as TGTGCCAGCAGTTATATGTCCTGGGAGGGAAATACGCAGTATTTT.

The gene calls are TRBV19 and TRBJ2-3; D unclear. V gave up 6 bases and J gave up 1 base, with 14 bases separating them. The CDR3 is 15 residues long. Per the germline V gene, CDR1 is LNHDA and CDR2 is SQIVND (reference sequence). For the CDR3, the DNA is TGTGCCAGTAGCATTGGCTGGAGTGGCACAGATACGCAGTATTTT. Protein: CASSIGWSGTDTQYF.

The chain carries TRBV6-5 and TRBJ1-1; D not certain. Per the germline V gene, CDR1 is MNHEY and CDR2 is SVGAGI. Deletions cut 6 bases from V and 8 bases from J, with 22 bases between. The CDR3 has 15 amino acids. The CDR3 spells CASSPLEGSPWEAFF. The CDR3 nucleotides read TGTGCCAGCAGCCCCCTGGAGGGATCTCCCTGGGAAGCTTTCTTT.

V and J are TRBV18 and TRBJ1-1; no clear D gene. The CDR3 has 14 amino acids. Germline CDR1 KGHSH, CDR2 LQKENI. Trimming removed 1 base at V and 7 bases at J, with 13 bases between. CDR3 nucleotides: TGTGCCAGCTCACCACTGTCTAAAGGCAGTGAAGCTTTCTTT. Its protein product is CASSPLSKGSEAFF.

The V call is TRBV5-1, the J call TRBJ2-3, with 9 positions matching TRBD1. Trimming at V came to 3 bases and at J to 5 bases, leaving 4 bases not matched to a gene. The germline gives CDR1 SGHRS, CDR2 YFSETQ. The CDR3 is 14 amino acids. In nucleotides, the CDR3 is TGCGCCAGCAGCTGGACAGGGGTTCAAGATACGCAGTATTTT. It is translated as CASSWTGVQDTQYF.

CDR3 nucleotide sequence: TGCGCCAGCAGCTTCCAGGGGGCCGACACAGATACGCAGTATTTT. As protein: CASSFQGADTDTQYF. J is TRBJ2-3 and V is TRBV5-1, with TRBD1 matching 8 bases. The length of the CDR3 is 15 residues. With V trimmed by 2 bases and J by 2 bases, 4 bases remained unmatched. Germline loops: CDR1 SGHRS, CDR2 YFSETQ.

To note about this clone: One end of the junction varies from germline; a read error may be responsible. CDR3 sequence reads: CSAPSGAAADF. As DNA, the CDR3 is TGCAGTGCTCCAAGTGGGGCAGCCGCTGACTTC. The genes are TRBV20-1 and TRBJ2-7, with TRBD1 as a possible D gene (5 bases). The CDR3 covers 11 residues. Looked up from germline, CDR1 is DFQATT and CDR2 is SNEGSKA (reference sequence).

On this clone itself: Other DNA sequences in this sample translate to the same CDR3. V usage is TRBV6-5 and J usage is TRBJ2-7; TRBD1 aligns across 9 bases. This CDR3 is 14 amino acids long. J lost 2 bases, V lost 6 bases, and 5 bases had no gene match. CDR1 is MNHEY and CDR2 is SVGAGI in the germline V gene. The CDR3 nucleotides read TGTGCCAGCAGGAGGGGACAGGGTACCTACGAGCAGTACTTC. This sequence encodes CASRRGQGTYEQYF.

The count of this clone is one. The chain links TRBV18 to TRBJ1-1; 9 positions agree with TRBD1. Germline trimming cut 3 bases from V and 5 bases from J; bases unmatched to any gene: 10. There are 16 residues in the CDR3. Per germline, CDR1 KGHSH and CDR2 LQKENI. The CDR3 reads CASSPFRTGERTEAFF. Written as DNA, the CDR3 is TGTGCCAGCTCACCCTTTAGGACAGGGGAAAGAACTGAAGCTTTCTTT.

The chain employs TRBV28 and TRBJ1-2; a possible D gene is TRBD1 (5 bases). Between the trimmed V and J ends, which lost 8 bases and 5 bases, there was a span of 24 bases. CDR3 length: 16 residues. CDR1 MDHEN and CDR2 SYDVKM come from the germline V gene. The CDR3: CASGLSPWPRGYGYTF. CDR3 DNA sequence: TGTGCCAGCGGCTTAAGTCCTTGGCCCCGGGGGTATGGCTACACCTTC.

J is TRBJ2-1 and V is TRBV11-2; D gene uncertain. From germline, CDR1 is SGHAT and CDR2 FQNNGV. Trimming stripped 1 base from V and 7 bases from J, with 8 bases between. There are 13 residues in the CDR3. For the CDR3, the DNA is TGTGCCAGCAGCTTAGTTATAAGGAATGAGCAGTTCTTC. This sequence encodes CASSLVIRNEQFF.

The rearrangement uses TRBV5-6 and TRBJ1-3, with D hard to call. Germline V gene data show CDR1 as SGHDT and CDR2 as YYEEEE. This CDR3 is built from 16 residues. V dropped 4 bases and J dropped 0 bases, with 14 bases sitting between them. CDR3 sequence (DNA): TGTGCCAGCAGCCCCATCTCACGGGTCTCTGGAAACACCATATATTTT. This sequence encodes CASSPISRVSGNTIYF. The full variable domain, with the rest looked up from reference TRBV5-6 and TRBJ1-3, is DAGVTQSPTHLIKTRGQQVTLRCSPKSGHDTVSWYQQALGQGPQFIFQYYEEEERQRGNFPDRFSGHQFPNYSSELNVNALLLGDSALYLCASSPISRVSGNTIYFGEGSWLTVV.

V usage is TRBV28 and J usage is TRBJ2-3, with D perhaps TRBD1 (6 bases). Germline CDR1 and CDR2: MDHEN and SYDVKM. CDR3 size: 16 residues. V was clipped by 3 bases and J by 5 bases, with 18 bases between them. CDR3 bases: TGTGCCAGCAGTTTCAGGACGGCACAGGGAAGAGATACGCAGTATTTT. It specifies CASSFRTAQGRDTQYF.

The J gene is TRBJ1-5, the V gene TRBV11-2; D call uncertain. Trimming took 5 bases from V and 0 from J, leaving 11 bases between them. This CDR3 is built from 15 residues. Germline V gene lookup returns CDR1 SGHAT and CDR2 FQNNGV. The CDR3 protein is CASSPDVFSNQPQHF. CDR3 DNA: TGTGCCAGCAGCCCGGACGTCTTTAGCAATCAGCCCCAGCATTTT.

CDR3 in DNA: TGCGCCAGCAGCTCCACAAAGGGACAGTTCCAAGAGACCCAGTACTTC. It is translated as CASSSTKGQFQETQYF. The genes are TRBV5-1 and TRBJ2-5; TRBD1 matches 7 bases. Germline V gene sequence: CDR1 SGHRS, CDR2 YFSETQ. J gave up 1 base and V 3 bases, and 9 bases lay outside the gene matches. The CDR3 sequence is 16 residues long.

The table lists this clone with a count of one. This sample includes further DNA sequences coding for the same CDR3. V is TRBV5-1 and J is TRBJ2-1; maybe TRBD1 (5 bases). The CDR3 consists of 15 residues. CDR1 and CDR2 from the germline V gene are SGHRS and YFSETQ. Trimming pared 3 bases from V and 0 bases from J, leaving 10 bases between. The CDR3 here is CASSSTGVSYNEQFF. CDR3 sequence (DNA): TGCGCCAGCAGCTCTACAGGAGTCTCCTACAATGAGCAGTTCTTC. Variable domain in full (rest from reference TRBV5-1 and TRBJ2-1): KAGVTQTPRYLIKTRGQQVTLSCSPISGHRSVSWYQQTPGQGLQFLFEYFSETQRNKGNFPGRFSGRQFSNSRSEMNVSTLELGDSALYLCASSSTGVSYNEQFFGPGTRLTVL.

This clone was detected once. This sequence joins TRBV11-2 and TRBJ1-2, with 12 positions matching TRBD1. The ends lost 5 bases at V and 4 bases at J; junction bases unmatched: 17. The CDR3 is 19 amino acids. Germline CDR1 reads SGHAT; CDR2 reads FQNNGV. CDR3: CASSQRAGQGAPNSYGYTF. CDR3 sequence (DNA): TGTGCCAGCAGCCAGAGAGCGGGACAGGGGGCCCCGAACTCCTATGGCTACACCTTC.

This rearrangement joins TRBV7-9 to TRBJ1-5, with no clear D. V lost 5 bases and J lost 6, with 17 bases in between. Germline V gene lookup returns CDR1 SEHNR and CDR2 FQNEAQ (reference sequence). This CDR3 comprises 15 residues. The CDR3 bases are TGTGCCAGCAGCCAGCTGCGGGGAGTTAGTCAGCCCCAGCATTTT. Its translation: CASSQLRGVSQPQHF.

The chain uses TRBV4-1 and TRBJ2-3, with D unresolved. The CDR3 extends over 18 amino acids. Germline loops: CDR1 MGHRA, CDR2 YSYEKL. V was pared by 1 base and J by 0 bases, with 17 bases between. The CDR3 sequence is CASSQVPFSEASTDTQYF. As DNA, the CDR3 is TGCGCCAGCAGCCAAGTCCCATTCAGTGAAGCGAGCACAGATACGCAGTATTTT.

The chain carries TRBV6-1 and TRBJ2-7; D may correspond to TRBD1 or TRBD2 (5 bases each). V lost 6 bases and J 6 bases, leaving 12 bases between the germline ends. From germline, CDR1 is MNHNS and CDR2 SASEGT. This CDR3 has 12 amino acids. The CDR3: CASSQVGTEQYF. DNA for the CDR3: TGTGCCAGCAGCCAAGTGGGGACCGAGCAGTACTTC.